These 4 T cell receptor beta chains came from one sample sequenced in a study of a mutant IDH1 vaccine in newly diagnosed glioma. Time point: baseline, week 1 (first vaccination visit). Noted treatment: pre-vaccination baseline after standard-of-care therapy. Libraries were prepared by immunoSEQ multiplex PCR; TCRdb keeps only in-frame clonotypes and omits some of them. This table holds around 59,000 clones, about 91% found once. This sample comprised PBMCs, obtained from a glioma patient treated with radiotherapy, temozolomide or both. The receptors shown here come from a man aged 50 or older with glioma.

CDR3 in DNA: TGCAGCGTTGGGTCGGGGCAGGGAAAGAATCAGCCCCAGCATTTT. Its translation is CSVGSGQGKNQPQHF. The V gene is TRBV29-1, the J gene TRBJ1-5; D might be TRBD1 (5 bases). V lost 4 bases and J 4 bases, leaving 17 bases between the germline ends. Germline values: CDR1 SQVTM, CDR2 ANQGSEA. The CDR3 is made up of 15 amino acids. Complete variable domain (other parts from reference TRBV29-1 and TRBJ1-5): SAVISQKPSRDICQRGTSLTIQCQVDSQVTMMFWYRQQPGQSLTLIATANQGSEATYESGFVIDKFPISRPNLTFSTLTVSNMSPEDSSIYLCSVGSGQGKNQPQHFGDGTRLSIL.

V gene TRBV2 combines with J gene TRBJ2-7; a possible D gene is TRBD2 (6 bases). The CDR3 contains 12 residues. Trimming removed 6 bases at V and 3 bases at J, with 9 bases between. CDR1 and CDR2 (germline): SNHLY, FYNNEI. The CDR3 DNA reads TGTGCCAGCAGCACCGGGGGCTACGAGCAGTACTTC. Its translation is CASSTGGYEQYF.

J is TRBJ1-4 and V is TRBV4-3; D is perhaps TRBD1 (6 bases). CDR1 LGHNA and CDR2 YSLEER come from the germline V gene. Trimming took 2 bases from V and 8 from J, leaving 12 bases between them. The CDR3 spans 14 residues. CDR3 protein: CASSQQGPWEKLFF. The DNA of the CDR3 is TGCGCCAGCAGCCAACAGGGGCCGTGGGAAAAACTGTTTTTT.

V gene TRBV4-1 combines with J gene TRBJ1-1; D ambiguous. Trimming removed 1 base at V and 1 base at J, with 16 bases between. CDR3 length: 17 residues. Germline loops: CDR1 MGHRA, CDR2 YSYEKL. The CDR3 DNA is TGCGCCAGCAGCCAAGGTGTAGATCGTAGGCCGAACACTGAAGCTTTCTTT. Its translation: CASSQGVDRRPNTEAFF.